Shown below are 30 T cell receptor beta chains from a single sample sequenced in a study of T cell responses to AZD1222 COVID-19 vaccine. Produced via immunoSEQ multiplex PCR; TCRdb's table is partial and in-frame only. The sample comprises about 160,000 clones, approximately 90% of which are singletons, and about 3.2% rests with the top ten. The material sequenced was peripheral blood, taken 28 days after the second AZD1222 dose. The receptor source for this set is an adult who received the AZD1222 COVID-19 vaccine.

The genes are TRBV30 and TRBJ2-2, with a tentative D call TRBD2 (6 bases). The CDR3 length is 17 residues. The V gene lost 0 bases and the J gene lost 4 bases, with 18 bases spanning the gap. CDR1 and CDR2 from the germline V gene are GTSNPN and SVGIG (reference sequence). CDR3 in amino acids: CAWSVPGVQMLTGELFF. The CDR3 DNA follows: TGTGCCTGGAGTGTACCGGGGGTACAGATGCTCACCGGGGAGCTGTTTTTT.

The J gene is TRBJ2-3, the V gene TRBV2; D is perhaps TRBD1 or TRBD2 (6 bases each). The CDR3 runs 11 residues. CDR1 is SNHLY and CDR2 is FYNNEI in the germline V gene. Trimming removed 10 bases from V and 6 bases from J, with 11 bases in between. In DNA, the CDR3 is TGTGCCACTCGAGGGGGGGATACGCAGTATTTT. Encoded protein: CATRGGDTQYF. The full variable domain, rest sourced from reference TRBV2 and TRBJ2-3, is EPEVTQTPSHQVTQMGQEVILRCVPISNHLYFYWYRQILGQKVEFLVSFYNNEISEKSEIFDDQFSVERPDGSNFTLKIRSTKLEDSAMYFCATRGGDTQYFGPGTRLTVL.

This clone was detected a few times. The genes are TRBV6-1 and TRBJ2-3, with TRBD1 identical over 8 bases. The CDR3 has 15 amino acids. Germline V gene data show CDR1 as MNHNS and CDR2 as SASEGT. The J segment lost 2 bases and the V segment lost 3 bases, leaving 4 bases of the junction unmatched. For the CDR3, the DNA is TGTGCCAGCAGTGACGGGACAGGCCACACAGATACGCAGTATTTT. Translation gives CASSDGTGHTDTQYF.

This chain links TRBV19 with TRBJ2-1; D call uncertain. V lost 8 bases, J lost 0 bases, and 20 bases lay in between. Germline V lookup: CDR1 LNHDA, CDR2 SQIVND (reference sequence). CDR3 size: 17 residues. The CDR3 reads CASSRNPPLGSYNEQFF. In DNA form, the CDR3 reads TGTGCCAGTTCCCGTAACCCCCCACTTGGCTCCTACAATGAGCAGTTCTTC.

The chain is built from TRBV11-2 and TRBJ2-7, with 14 bases that match TRBD2. V was clipped by 7 bases and J by 0 bases; unmatched bases: 14. CDR3 size: 19 residues. Germline CDR1 SGHAT, CDR2 FQNNGV. Here the CDR3 reads CASTPRGLAGVGGSYEQYF. The CDR3 DNA is TGTGCCAGCACCCCTAGGGGACTAGCGGGAGTGGGCGGCTCCTACGAGCAGTACTTC. The full variable domain, with the rest looked up from reference TRBV11-2 and TRBJ2-7, is EAGVAQSPRYKIIEKRQSVAFWCNPISGHATLYWYQQILGQGPKLLIQFQNNGVVDDSQLPKDRFSAERLKGVDSTLKIQPAKLEDSAVYLCASTPRGLAGVGGSYEQYFGPGTRLTVT.

The CDR3 loop reads CASGSKAFF. In DNA form, the CDR3 reads TGTGCTAGTGGTTCGAAAGCTTTCTTT. The chain joins TRBV12-5 to TRBJ1-1; the D is unclear. This CDR3 has 9 amino acids. CDR1 and CDR2 (germline): LGHNT, FRNRAP. V gave up 4 bases and J gave up 9 bases, with 3 bases separating them.

The chain is built from TRBV12-3 or TRBV12-4 and TRBJ1-2; D not resolved. V was trimmed by 4 bases and J by 2 bases, leaving 2 bases between them. The CDR3 loop spans 11 amino acids. CDR3 region: CASSWNYGYTF. CDR3 coding DNA: TGTGCCAGCAGTTGGAACTATGGCTACACCTTC.

The J gene is TRBJ2-5, the V gene TRBV30; 8 positions match TRBD2. V lost 1 base to trimming and J lost 5 bases; unmatched junction nucleotides: 3. The germline V gene encodes CDR1 GTSNPN and CDR2 SVGIG (reference sequence). The length of the CDR3 is 13 residues. Here the CDR3 DNA reads TGTGCCTGGAGTGGTAGCGGGAAGGAGACCCAGTACTTC. Its translation is CAWSGSGKETQYF.

The V and J genes are TRBV7-9 and TRBJ1-1; D remains ambiguous. V was cut by 3 bases and J by 1 base, with 9 bases left in between. Germline loops: CDR1 SEHNR, CDR2 FQNEAQ (reference sequence). This CDR3 contains 14 residues. The CDR3 here is CASSFVSRNTEAFF. The DNA of the CDR3 is TGTGCCAGCAGCTTTGTGTCTAGGAACACTGAAGCTTTCTTT.

CDR3 coding DNA: TGCAGCGTACGGGCCTACACTTATAACCCCGGCTACACCTTC. Its translation is CSVRAYTYNPGYTF. The genes are TRBV29-1 and TRBJ1-2, with no clear D. The CDR3 totals 14 residues. Deletions cut 6 bases from V and 8 bases from J, with 22 bases between. Germline CDR1 and CDR2: SQVTM and ANQGSEA.

This rearrangement joins TRBV2 to TRBJ1-2; no definite D call. The germline V and J ends were trimmed by 3 bases and 4 bases, with 6 bases remaining between them. The CDR3 extends over 12 amino acids. CDR1 and CDR2 (germline): SNHLY, FYNNEI. The CDR3 DNA reads TGTGCCAGCAGTGACCCAGGCTATGGCTACACCTTC. This sequence encodes CASSDPGYGYTF.

This clone was seen a few times. The chain couples TRBV5-1 to TRBJ1-1; no clear D. V gave up 1 base and J gave up 2 bases, with 6 bases separating them. The length of the CDR3 is 13 residues. CDR1 is SGHRS and CDR2 is YFSETQ in the germline V gene. The CDR3 DNA reads TGCGCCAGCAGCTTGAAGGACAACACTGAAGCTTTCTTT. It codes for CASSLKDNTEAFF.

The rearrangement joins TRBV19 to TRBJ1-5, with D unresolved. CDR3 length equals 14 residues. V was shortened by 6 bases and J by 7 bases, with 16 bases between the two germline ends. Germline CDR1 reads LNHDA; CDR2 reads SQIVND (reference sequence). The chain's CDR3 is CASRGNQSPQPQHF. The CDR3 nucleotides are TGTGCCAGTAGGGGTAATCAGTCGCCGCAGCCCCAGCATTTT.

This chain joins TRBV5-4 and TRBJ2-3; either TRBD1 or TRBD2 may supply D (5 bases each). CDR1 and CDR2 (germline): SGHNT, YYREEE (reference sequence). This CDR3 spans 14 amino acids. With 3 bases removed from V and 3 bases from J, the gap between germline ends came to 11 bases. The CDR3 DNA sequence: TGTGCCAGCAGCTCTGCTGGGGGAACAGATACGCAGTATTTT. This codes for CASSSAGGTDTQYF.

This rearrangement joins TRBV5-1 to TRBJ2-2, with D possibly matching TRBD1 (6 bases). The ends were cut back, 1 base at V and 0 bases at J, with 13 bases in the middle. CDR3 size: 17 residues. CDR1 is SGHRS and CDR2 is YFSETQ in the germline V gene. CDR3 amino acids: CASSLYRGHTNTGELFF. Here the CDR3 DNA reads TGCGCCAGCAGCTTGTACCGGGGACACACGAACACCGGGGAGCTGTTTTTT.

This chain connects TRBV5-1 to TRBJ2-3; tentative D call: TRBD2 (5 bases). In germline, CDR1 is SGHRS, CDR2 YFSETQ. The CDR3 has 13 amino acids. The V end was cut by 4 bases, the J end by 2 bases, with 8 bases between. The CDR3 is CASSAAVTDTQYF. In nucleotides, the CDR3 is TGCGCCAGCAGCGCAGCGGTCACAGATACGCAGTATTTT.

The chain carries TRBV27 and TRBJ1-6, with no clear D. Trimming stripped 6 bases from V and 0 bases from J, with 9 bases between. This CDR3 is 15 amino acids long. Per the germline V gene, CDR1 is MNHEY and CDR2 is SMNVEV (reference sequence). The CDR3 nucleotides are TGTGCCAGCAGGTCCCGGAGCTCCTATAATTCACCCCTCCACTTT. Residues: CASRSRSSYNSPLHF.

The chain carries TRBV19 and TRBJ1-1; D is uncertain. The ends were cut back, 9 bases at V and 3 bases at J, with 14 bases in the middle. Per the germline V gene, CDR1 is LNHDA and CDR2 is SQIVND (reference sequence). The CDR3 is 13 residues long. Here the CDR3 reads CASTRLDDTEAFF. The CDR3 nucleotides are TGTGCCAGCACTAGGCTTGACGACACTGAAGCTTTCTTT. Complete variable domain (other parts from reference TRBV19 and TRBJ1-1): DGGITQSPKYLFRKEGQNVTLSCEQNLNHDAMYWYRQDPGQGLRLIYYSQIVNDFQKGDIAEGYSVSREKKESFPLTVTSAQKNPTAFYLCASTRLDDTEAFFGQGTRLTVV.

The CDR3 spells CASSLKGSGNEQFF. As DNA, the CDR3 is TGTGCCAGCAGCTTAAAGGGTTCGGGAAATGAGCAGTTCTTC. V is TRBV5-4 and J is TRBJ2-1; D is perhaps TRBD2 (5 bases). The CDR3 runs 14 residues. The germline CDR1 and CDR2 sequences are SGHNT and YYREEE (reference sequence). Trimming stripped 2 bases from V and 7 bases from J, with 13 bases between.

This clone was picked up one time. The rearrangement joins TRBV18 to TRBJ1-4; 7 bases fit TRBD1. Trimming removed 6 bases from V and 5 bases from J; junction bases left unmatched: 6. Germline CDR1 KGHSH, CDR2 LQKENI. CDR3 length: 14 amino acids. In nucleotides, the CDR3 is TGTGCCAGCTCCCCCCGGGACAGCAATGAAAAACTGTTTTTT. Its protein product is CASSPRDSNEKLFF.

The chain couples TRBV7-9 to TRBJ2-3; 10 nucleotides agree with TRBD2. There are 16 residues in the CDR3. The V gene's germline CDR1 is SEHNR and CDR2 FQNEAQ (reference sequence). The V segment lost 4 bases and the J segment 2 bases; nucleotides outside the gene matches: 6. The CDR3 DNA reads TGTGCCAGCAGCTCAAGCGGGAGGGCGTCCACAGATACGCAGTATTTT. It is translated as CASSSSGRASTDTQYF.

This chain connects TRBV30 to TRBJ2-7, with 9 bases aligning to TRBD2. Germline V gene lookup returns CDR1 GTSNPN and CDR2 SVGIG (reference sequence). After removal of 5 bases from V and 6 bases from J, the junction contained 8 bases not matched to a gene. The CDR3 consists of 13 residues. The CDR3 sequence is CAWGFLAGFEQYF. The DNA for the CDR3 is TGTGCCTGGGGATTCCTAGCGGGATTCGAGCAGTACTTC.

This clone was detected a few times. At one of its ends the junction is not consistent with the germline gene, which may arise from a read error. The rearrangement joins TRBV7-2 to TRBJ1-5, with a possible D match to TRBD1 (6 bases). Germline V gene sequence: CDR1 SGHTA, CDR2 FQGNSA. The CDR3 extends over 14 amino acids. The CDR3 DNA sequence: TGTGCCAGCAGATTAGGGGGAAGCAATCAGCCCCAGCATTTT. Its protein product is CASRLGGSNQPQHF. The entire variable domain, with the rest obtained from reference TRBV7-2 and TRBJ1-5, is as follows: GAGVSQSPSNKVTEKGKDVELRCDPISGHTALYWYRQSLGQGLEFLIYFQGNSAPDKSGLPSDRFSAERTGGSVSTLTIQRTQQEDSAVYLCASRLGGSNQPQHFGDGTRLSIL.

V and J are TRBV14 and TRBJ2-2, with D maybe TRBD1 (6 bases). The CDR3 contains 14 residues. Trimming cost V 4 bases and J 4 bases, with 10 bases left between them. Germline lookup yields CDR1 SGHDN and CDR2 FVKESK. The CDR3 reads CASSPGTFTGELFF. The CDR3 DNA sequence: TGTGCCAGCAGCCCCGGGACATTCACCGGGGAGCTGTTTTTT.

This rearrangement joins TRBV2 to TRBJ1-1; D call uncertain. Per germline, CDR1 SNHLY and CDR2 FYNNEI. This CDR3 is built from 13 residues. Trimming took 6 bases from V and 3 from J, leaving 11 bases between them. The DNA for the CDR3 is TGTGCCAGCAGCGGGGAAAGGGACACTGAAGCTTTCTTT. Its translation: CASSGERDTEAFF.

The chain links TRBV29-1 to TRBJ2-3, with D unresolved. Trimming took 4 bases from V and 4 from J, leaving 6 bases between them. This CDR3 has 11 residues. The germline gives CDR1 SQVTM, CDR2 ANQGSEA. CDR3 amino acids: CSVGHADTQYF. The DNA for the CDR3 is TGCAGCGTTGGACACGCAGATACGCAGTATTTT.

The V gene is TRBV10-2, the J gene TRBJ2-1; 11 positions match TRBD2. CDR3 length: 14 residues. Germline V gene sequence: CDR1 WSHSY, CDR2 SAAADI. V was pared by 7 bases and J by 5 bases, with 4 bases of the junction left unmatched. The CDR3 DNA reads as TGCGCCAGCACTGGGACTAGCGGAGACAATGAGCAGTTCTTC. This codes for CASTGTSGDNEQFF.

This clone occurred a few times. The chain employs TRBV24-1 and TRBJ1-3; maybe TRBD1 (6 bases). In germline, CDR1 is KGHDR, CDR2 SFDVKD. This CDR3 has 13 amino acids. The V end was cut by 5 bases, the J end by 4 bases, with 8 bases between. The CDR3 here is CATSGGLGNTIYF. DNA of the CDR3: TGTGCCACCAGTGGGGGGCTCGGAAACACCATATATTTT.

The DNA of the CDR3 is TGTGCCAGCAGCCAAGGAACTAGCGGAGAGACCCAGTACTTC. Its translation: CASSQGTSGETQYF. The rearrangement joins TRBV3-1 (or the pseudogene TRBV3-2) to TRBJ2-5; 8 bases map to TRBD2. V gave up 1 base and J gave up 4 bases; unmatched junction bases: 2. CDR3 length: 14 amino acids. Germline V gene lookup returns CDR1 LGHDT and CDR2 YNNKEL (reference sequence).

V and J are TRBV4-2 and TRBJ1-4; D is uncertain. V dropped 4 bases and J dropped 5 bases, with 8 bases sitting between them. The germline gives CDR1 LGHNA, CDR2 YNFKEQ. CDR3 size: 13 residues. CDR3 loop: CASSRGGNEKLFF. CDR3 bases: TGTGCCAGCAGCCGAGGTGGGAATGAAAAACTGTTTTTT.